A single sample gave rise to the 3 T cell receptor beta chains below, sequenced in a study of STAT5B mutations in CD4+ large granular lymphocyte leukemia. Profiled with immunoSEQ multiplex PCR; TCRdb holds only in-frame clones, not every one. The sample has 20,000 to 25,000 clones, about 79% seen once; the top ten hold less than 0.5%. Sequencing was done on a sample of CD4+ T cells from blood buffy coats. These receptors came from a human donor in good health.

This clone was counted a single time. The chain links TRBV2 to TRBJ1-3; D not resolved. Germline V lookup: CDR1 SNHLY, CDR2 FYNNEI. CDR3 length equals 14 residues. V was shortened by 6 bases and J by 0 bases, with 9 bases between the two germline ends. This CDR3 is CASSLTLSGNTIYF. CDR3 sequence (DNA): TGTGCCAGCAGCCTGACACTCTCTGGAAACACCATATATTTT.

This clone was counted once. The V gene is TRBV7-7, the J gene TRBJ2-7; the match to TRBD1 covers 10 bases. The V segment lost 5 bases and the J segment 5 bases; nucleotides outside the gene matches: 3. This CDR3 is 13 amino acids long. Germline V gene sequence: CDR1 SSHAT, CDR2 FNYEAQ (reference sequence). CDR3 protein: CASSRDRGNEQYF. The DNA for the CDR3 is TGTGCCAGCAGCCGGGACAGGGGCAACGAGCAGTACTTC.

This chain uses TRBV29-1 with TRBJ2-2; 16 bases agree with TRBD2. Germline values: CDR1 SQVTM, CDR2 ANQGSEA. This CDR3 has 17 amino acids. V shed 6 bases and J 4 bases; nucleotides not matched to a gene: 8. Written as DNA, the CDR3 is TGCAGCGTGACGGGGACTAGCGGGAGGGCCAGCACCGGGGAGCTGTTTTTT. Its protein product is CSVTGTSGRASTGELFF.